This T cell receptor (beta chain) derives from a study of OX40 agonist ivuxolimab in advanced cancers. Overall study: Among those enrolled, mean age was approximately 60 years (range about 23 to 85) and less than 90% were male. Study results and caveats: Nonresponders included some who also had low normalized T-cell clonal expansion. In the expanded peripheral T cells, antigen specificity was never determined.

CDR3 size: 16 residues. Germline CDR1 is MDHEN and CDR2 is SYDVKM. V lost 7 bases and J lost 2, with 20 bases in between. Concerning this clone itself: As yet, its antigen is unknown.

The table came from immunoSEQ multiplex PCR; TCRdb's copy has only in-frame clones and leaves some out. In the table there are fewer than 30,000 clones, around 81% of which are singletons. This clonotype was obtained from an adult with an advanced solid tumor such as melanoma, head and neck, liver or kidney cancer. Sample: CD4+ or CD8+ T cells sorted from blood, taken in a trial of the OX40 agonist ivuxolimab. This rearrangement joins TRBV28 to TRBJ1-2; maybe TRBD1 (6 bases). This CDR3 is CASTETGGLHNYGYTF. The CDR3 DNA is TGTGCCAGCACCGAAACTGGGGGGCTTCACAACTATGGCTACACCTTC.